Described below is a single T cell receptor beta chain sequence and its context. The source of the sample is a study of cytomegalovirus exposure and HLA in healthy donors. PCR employed 60 Vbeta and 13 Jbeta primers. Clones were read by immunoSEQ multiplex PCR, and TCRdb kept only the in-frame ones, dropping some. This sample has approximately 82,000 clones, with around 79% found just once. This CDR3 comprises 14 residues. Between the trimmed V and J ends, which lost 0 bases and 10 bases, there was a span of 13 bases. Germline CDR1 LNHDA, CDR2 SQIVND (reference sequence). J is TRBJ1-5 and V is TRBV19; D is unresolved. This sequence originates from a man in his forties in good health and CMV-seronegative. The source material was PBMCs. CDR3 loop: CASSIDRPPEPQHF. CDR3 sequence (DNA): TGTGCCAGTAGTATAGACAGGCCCCCGGAACCCCAGCATTTT.